This T cell receptor (beta chain) is from a study of identical twins. General observations from the study: Analyses of zero insertions could be partly confounded by invariant MAIT and iNKT cells. Compared with unrelated sharing, twin-shared out-of-frame alpha sequences had more low-probability sequences. Insertions were reduced in abundant cord blood beta clonotypes but not in memory repertoires.

The V gene's germline CDR1 is SGHKS and CDR2 YYEKEE (reference sequence). This CDR3 contains 16 residues. This clonotype was recorded a few times. Its cognate antigen is unknown. Mismatch with germline at one junction end may stem from a read error. MiXCR, applied by TCRdb to the 5' RACE reads, yields one record per CDR3 protein. This table holds some 1,600,000 distinct CDR3 sequences, less than 40% found once. The source is a newborn girl in good health. V and J are TRBV5-5 and TRBJ2-1; D might be TRBD2 (5 bases). Sequences were obtained from cord blood. In DNA form, the CDR3 reads TGTGCCAGCACCGAAAGACGGGGTGGACCCTACGATGAGCAGTTCTTC. Translating gives CASTERRGGPYDEQFF.